This T cell receptor (beta chain) appears in the sequencing data of a study of Ad26.COV2.S vaccination and SARS-CoV-2 variants. Turning to the study itself: Within the COV1001 Ad26.COV2.S trial arm, the donor was enrolled. By the intramuscular route, Ad26.COV2.S was given once, or twice 56 days apart. Notes on the study in general: Similar non-spike TCR breadth was observed in recipients of vaccine and of placebo.

In regard to this clone: Its antigen remains unknown.

Sequencing used immunoSEQ multiplex PCR; TCRdb keeps in-frame clones, though not all of them. The sample holds 300,000 to 500,000 clones, about nine tenths seen once. Noted treatment: 15 to 20 received Ad26.COV2.S at low or high dose, single or two shots; a few received placebo; per-sample allocation not given. Collection of samples fell on day 63 after the first vaccine or placebo injection. The V and J ends lost 3 bases and 2 bases respectively, with 17 bases between them. CDR1 MNHEY and CDR2 SMNVEV come from the germline V gene (reference sequence). This CDR3 region has 16 residues. This rearrangement joins TRBV27 to TRBJ2-7; D may be TRBD1 (5 bases). Specimen: peripheral blood, collected in a trial of Ad26.COV2.S vaccine versus placebo. The receptor was derived from a person aged 18-65 years who received the Ad26.COV2.S COVID-19 vaccine or a placebo. The CDR3 reads CASSFSDSSSAYEQYF. CDR3 nucleotides: TGTGCCAGCAGTTTTAGTGACAGCTCCTCGGCCTACGAGCAGTACTTC.